These 21 T cell receptor beta chains came from one sample sequenced in a study of shared clonotypes between healthy human individuals. Naive CD8 populations comprised CD45RO-negative cells positively selected for CCR7, excluding terminally differentiated effector memory CD45RA+ cells. TCRdb keeps only in-frame clones here, not all; method: immunoSEQ multiplex PCR. Altogether around 1,900,000 clones are present, just under 95% being singletons, with the ten largest covering 1.5% to 2%. The specimen sequenced was naive CD8+ T cells from PBMCs. Receptors were obtained from a young man in good health. Some clones in this sample may be carry-over from other donors' samples.

This clone has a handful of counts. The chain carries TRBV28 and TRBJ1-5, with TRBD1 matching 8 bases. The CDR3 covers 16 residues. J lost 3 bases, V lost 2 bases, and 6 bases had no gene match. The germline CDR1 and CDR2 sequences are MDHEN and SYDVKM. The CDR3 region has the DNA TGTGCCAGCAGTTTAGCAGGGGGCTGGGACAATCAGCCCCAGCATTTT. As protein: CASSLAGGWDNQPQHF.

DNA for the CDR3: TGTGCCAGTAGTATCCAGGTTACAGATACGCAGTATTTT. Translated: CASSIQVTDTQYF. This chain uses TRBV19 with TRBJ2-3, with D unclear. The CDR3 has 13 amino acids. The germline CDR1 and CDR2 sequences are LNHDA and SQIVND (reference sequence). V gave up 3 bases and J gave up 3 bases, with 7 bases separating them.

The chain couples TRBV9 to TRBJ1-1, with 7 bases that match TRBD1. Germline-derived CDR1 and CDR2 are SGDLS and YYNGEE. CDR3 length: 13 residues. The V gene end was trimmed by 4 bases and the J gene end by 4 bases; junction bases not matched to a gene: 4. In nucleotides, the CDR3 is TGTGCCAGCAGCCAAGGGACAGCCACTGAAGCTTTCTTT. Translating it yields CASSQGTATEAFF.

This chain connects TRBV27 to TRBJ2-1; D might be TRBD2 (7 bases). The germline CDR1 and CDR2 sequences are MNHEY and SMNVEV (reference sequence). The CDR3 spans 16 residues. Trimming left V 3 bases short and J 8 bases short, with 20 bases between. CDR3 sequence (DNA): TGTGCCAGCAGTTTTGGACCAAGGGGGGGGCCCGATGAGCAGTTCTTC. Translated, it gives CASSFGPRGGPDEQFF.

This chain links TRBV7-8 with TRBJ2-7; D possibly uses TRBD1 or TRBD2 (5 bases each). Germline assignment: CDR1 SGHVS and CDR2 FQNEAQ. The CDR3 consists of 16 residues. Deletions cut 2 bases from V and 3 bases from J, with 17 bases between. In nucleotides, the CDR3 is TGTGCCAGCAGCTTAACCGGGGCGGCGGTTTACTACGAGCAGTACTTC. Amino acids: CASSLTGAAVYYEQYF.

In this sample, this clone turned up once. Other DNA sequences in this specimen translate into the identical CDR3. The chain has TRBV7-3 and TRBJ2-5; unclear D gene. V lost 5 bases and J lost 1, with 8 bases in between. Per the germline V gene, CDR1 is SGHTA and CDR2 is FQGTGA. The CDR3 sequence is 13 residues long. CDR3 nucleotide sequence: TGTGCCAGCAGCCTAGGCCCCCAAGAGACCCAGTACTTC. Translating gives CASSLGPQETQYF.

V usage is TRBV5-1 and J usage is TRBJ1-3; D unresolved. Germline values: CDR1 SGHRS, CDR2 YFSETQ. Trimming took off 4 bases at V and 4 bases at J, with 18 bases between the two ends. The CDR3 runs 16 residues. This chain's CDR3 is CASSNLGNQHGNTIYF. CDR3 DNA sequence: TGCGCCAGCAGCAACCTCGGAAATCAACACGGAAACACCATATATTTT.

As to this clone: This sample also contains other DNA sequences that code for the same CDR3. This sequence joins TRBV7-9 and TRBJ2-7, with TRBD2 matching 13 bases. The CDR3 spans 15 residues. From germline, CDR1 is SEHNR and CDR2 FQNEAQ (reference sequence). Trimming at V came to 4 bases and at J to 3 bases, leaving 3 bases not matched to a gene. The CDR3 spells CASSSGLAGVYEQYF. The CDR3 DNA follows: TGTGCCAGCAGCTCCGGACTAGCGGGAGTCTACGAGCAGTACTTC.

The J gene is TRBJ1-2, the V gene TRBV13; D not resolved. The CDR3 runs 14 residues. With 5 bases removed from V and 2 bases from J, the gap between germline ends came to 12 bases. CDR1 is PRHDT and CDR2 is FYEKMQ in the germline V gene (reference sequence). The CDR3 nucleotides read TGTGCCAGCAGCGACCAATTAGGAAACTATGGCTACACCTTC. It encodes CASSDQLGNYGYTF. The full variable domain, completed using reference TRBV13 and TRBJ1-2, is AAGVIQSPRHLIKEKRETATLKCYPIPRHDTVYWYQQGPGQDPQFLISFYEKMQSDKGSIPDRFSAQQFSDYHSELNMSSLELGDSALYFCASSDQLGNYGYTFGSGTRLTVV.

This chain uses TRBV14 with TRBJ1-2; 11 positions agree with TRBD1. The V gene end was trimmed by 0 bases and the J gene end by 6 bases; junction bases not matched to a gene: 12. This CDR3 contains 18 residues. Germline assignment: CDR1 SGHDN and CDR2 FVKESK. CDR3 residues: CASSQEWTGGYYLHGYTF. The CDR3 DNA follows: TGTGCCAGCAGCCAAGAATGGACAGGGGGCTATTATTTGCATGGCTACACCTTC.

The V and J genes are TRBV7-9 and TRBJ2-3; D possibly corresponds to TRBD1 (6 bases). The length of the CDR3 is 14 residues. V dropped 6 bases and J dropped 3 bases, with 13 bases sitting between them. Germline CDR1 is SEHNR and CDR2 is FQNEAQ (reference sequence). CDR3 loop: CASSHTTGTDTQYF. In nucleotides, the CDR3 is TGTGCCAGCAGTCATACTACAGGGACAGATACGCAGTATTTT.

The chain combines TRBV7-7 with TRBJ2-2; the match to TRBD2 covers 12 bases. Germline values: CDR1 SSHAT, CDR2 FNYEAQ (reference sequence). The V and J ends lost 5 bases and 7 bases, in that order; junction bases with no gene match: 5. The CDR3 sequence is 15 residues long. For the CDR3, the DNA is TGTGCCAGCAGCGAAGGACTAGCGGGGTACGGGGAGCTGTTTTTT. Its protein product is CASSEGLAGYGELFF. Full variable domain (outside the CDR3, taken from reference TRBV7-7 and TRBJ2-2): GAGVSQSPRYKVTKRGQDVTLRCDPISSHATLYWYQQALGQGPEFLTYFNYEAQPDKSGLPSDRFSAERPEGSISTLTIQRTEQRDSAMYRCASSEGLAGYGELFFGEGSRLTVL.

V and J are TRBV7-3 and TRBJ2-2; 9 bases agree with TRBD1. This CDR3 has 16 residues. Germline assignment: CDR1 SGHTA and CDR2 FQGTGA. Trimming removed 5 bases from V and 7 bases from J; junction bases left unmatched: 11. Here the CDR3 reads CASSETGQGSGGELFF. In nucleotides, the CDR3 is TGTGCCAGCAGCGAGACGGGACAGGGCTCGGGCGGGGAGCTGTTTTTT.

V gene TRBV7-9 combines with J gene TRBJ2-3, with D perhaps TRBD1 (6 bases). Per the germline V gene, CDR1 is SEHNR and CDR2 is FQNEAQ (reference sequence). There are 14 residues in the CDR3. Trimming cost V 6 bases and J 5 bases, with 15 bases left between them. The CDR3 protein is CASSSRLDRDTQYF. The CDR3, as DNA: TGTGCCAGCAGTAGTAGACTGGACAGAGATACGCAGTATTTT.

Regarding this clone: One junction end does not reproduce the germline sequence, and a read error may be involved. The rearrangement links TRBV7-9 to TRBJ1-4; D is ambiguous. Germline-derived CDR1 and CDR2 are SEHNR and FQNEAQ (reference sequence). This CDR3 is 19 amino acids long. CDR3 DNA: TGTGCCAGCAGCCGACGGTCCACCGACCTCCCGCGGGTTAATGAAAGACTGTTTTTT. Amino acid sequence: CASSRRSTDLPRVNERLFF.

V is TRBV4-1 and J is TRBJ1-1, with 9 bases that match TRBD1. CDR1 and CDR2 from the germline V gene are MGHRA and YSYEKL. CDR3 length: 18 residues. Trimming removed 4 bases from V and 0 bases from J; junction bases left unmatched: 12. The CDR3 DNA reads TGCGCCAGCAGCCCTCTAACCGGGACAGGGCAGATGAACACTGAAGCTTTCTTT. Residues: CASSPLTGTGQMNTEAFF.

V is TRBV29-1 and J is TRBJ1-2, with TRBD1 identical over 12 bases. The CDR3 has 15 residues. J gave up 2 bases and V 6 bases, and 7 bases lay outside the gene matches. Per germline, CDR1 SQVTM and CDR2 ANQGSEA. The CDR3 nucleotides are TGCAGCGTCGCCCCCGGGACAGGGGGCAACTATGGCTACACCTTC. This codes for CSVAPGTGGNYGYTF.

J is TRBJ2-7 and V is TRBV27, with 10 bases fitting TRBD2. Germline V gene lookup returns CDR1 MNHEY and CDR2 SMNVEV (reference sequence). The CDR3 extends over 15 amino acids. V trimming: 2 bases; J trimming: 5 bases; junction bases outside the gene matches: 6. The CDR3 protein is CASSLLTSGMHEQYF. The CDR3 DNA reads as TGTGCCAGCAGTTTACTTACTAGCGGGATGCACGAGCAGTACTTC.

This clone was counted a single time. The chain couples TRBV4-2 to TRBJ2-1, with 11 bases lining up with TRBD2. The germline V gene encodes CDR1 LGHNA and CDR2 YNFKEQ. The CDR3 contains 16 residues. V was pared by 4 bases and J by 4 bases, with 6 bases of the junction left unmatched. In DNA, the CDR3 is TGTGCCAGCAGCCTCCTTACTAGCGGGAGTTACAATGAGCAGTTCTTC. This sequence encodes CASSLLTSGSYNEQFF.

The chain employs TRBV7-9 and TRBJ2-7; TRBD1 might be the D (6 bases). Trimming left V 5 bases short and J 6 bases short, with 14 bases between. Looked up from germline, CDR1 is SEHNR and CDR2 is FQNEAQ (reference sequence). The CDR3 contains 13 residues. The CDR3 here is CASSSPRGREQYF. CDR3 bases: TGTGCCAGCAGCAGCCCCAGGGGTCGCGAGCAGTACTTC.

As for this clone: This same CDR3 is encoded by further DNA sequences in the sample. The genes are TRBV19 and TRBJ2-7, with 7 bases aligning to TRBD1. With 4 bases clipped from V and 2 bases from J, the junction kept 5 bases outside the gene matches. Germline CDR1 LNHDA, CDR2 SQIVND (reference sequence). CDR3 length: 14 residues. The CDR3, as DNA: TGTGCCAGTAGTACCCGGGACAGAACCTACGAGCAGTACTTC. Amino acids: CASSTRDRTYEQYF.